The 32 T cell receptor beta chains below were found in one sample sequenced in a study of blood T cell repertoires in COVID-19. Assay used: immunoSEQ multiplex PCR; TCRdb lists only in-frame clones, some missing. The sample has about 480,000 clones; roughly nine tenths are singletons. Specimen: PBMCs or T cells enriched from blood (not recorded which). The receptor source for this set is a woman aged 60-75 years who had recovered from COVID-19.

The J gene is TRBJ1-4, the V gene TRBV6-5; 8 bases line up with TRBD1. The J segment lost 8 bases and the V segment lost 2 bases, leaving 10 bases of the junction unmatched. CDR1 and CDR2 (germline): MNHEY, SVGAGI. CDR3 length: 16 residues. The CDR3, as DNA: TGTGCCAGCAGTTACGGTAAAGGGGACAGGATAGAAAAACTGTTTTTT. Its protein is CASSYGKGDRIEKLFF.

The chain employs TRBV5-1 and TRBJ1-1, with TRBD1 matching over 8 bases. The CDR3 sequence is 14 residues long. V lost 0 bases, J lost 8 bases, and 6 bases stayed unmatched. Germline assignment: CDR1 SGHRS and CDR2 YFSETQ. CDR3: CASSLAWGTGEAFF. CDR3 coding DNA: TGCGCCAGCAGCTTGGCCTGGGGGACAGGAGAAGCTTTCTTT. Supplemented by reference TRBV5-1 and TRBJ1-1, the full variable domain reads KAGVTQTPRYLIKTRGQQVTLSCSPISGHRSVSWYQQTPGQGLQFLFEYFSETQRNKGNFPGRFSGRQFSNSRSEMNVSTLELGDSALYLCASSLAWGTGEAFFGQGTRLTVV.

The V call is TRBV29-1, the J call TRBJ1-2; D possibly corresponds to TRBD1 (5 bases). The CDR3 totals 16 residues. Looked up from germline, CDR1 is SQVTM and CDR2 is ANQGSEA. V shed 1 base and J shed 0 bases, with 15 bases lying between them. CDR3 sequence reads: CSVEGQGRKANYGYTF. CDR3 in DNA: TGCAGCGTTGAAGGGCAGGGTCGAAAGGCTAACTATGGCTACACCTTC.

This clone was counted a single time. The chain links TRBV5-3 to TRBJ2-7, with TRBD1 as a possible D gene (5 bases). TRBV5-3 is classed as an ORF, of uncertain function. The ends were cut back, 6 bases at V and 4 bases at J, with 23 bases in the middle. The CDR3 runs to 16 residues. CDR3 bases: TGTGCCAGAATCAATTCCAGGGTAAACCCGTTTTACGAGCAGTACTTC. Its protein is CARINSRVNPFYEQYF.

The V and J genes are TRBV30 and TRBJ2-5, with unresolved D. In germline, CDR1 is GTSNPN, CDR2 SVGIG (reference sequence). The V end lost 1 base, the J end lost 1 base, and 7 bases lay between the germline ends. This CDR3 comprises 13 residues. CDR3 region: CAWSGRTQETQYF. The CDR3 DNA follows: TGTGCCTGGAGTGGCAGAACCCAAGAGACCCAGTACTTC.

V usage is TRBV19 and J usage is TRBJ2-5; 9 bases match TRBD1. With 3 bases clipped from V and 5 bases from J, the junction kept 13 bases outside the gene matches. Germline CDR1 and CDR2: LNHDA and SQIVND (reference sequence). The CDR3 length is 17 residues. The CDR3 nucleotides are TGTGCCAGTAGTATGTACCCGGGACAGGGTATGCAGGAGACCCAGTACTTC. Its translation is CASSMYPGQGMQETQYF.

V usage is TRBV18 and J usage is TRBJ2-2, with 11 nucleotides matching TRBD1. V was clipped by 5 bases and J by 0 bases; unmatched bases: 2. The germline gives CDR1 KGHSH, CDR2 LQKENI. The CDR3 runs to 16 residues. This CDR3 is CASSTGQGANTGELFF. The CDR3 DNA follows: TGTGCCAGCTCAACGGGACAGGGGGCGAACACCGGGGAGCTGTTTTTT. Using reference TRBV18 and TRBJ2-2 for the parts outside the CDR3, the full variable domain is NAGVMQNPRHLVRRRGQEARLRCSPMKGHSHVYWYRQLPEEGLKFMVYLQKENIIDESGMPKERFSAEFPKEGPSILRIQQVVRGDSAAYFCASSTGQGANTGELFFGEGSRLTVL.

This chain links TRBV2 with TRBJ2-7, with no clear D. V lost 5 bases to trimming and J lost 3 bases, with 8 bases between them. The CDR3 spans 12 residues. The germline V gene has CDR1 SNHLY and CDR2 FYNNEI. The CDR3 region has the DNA TGTGCCAGCAGTTTTGACAACTACGAGCAGTACTTC. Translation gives CASSFDNYEQYF.

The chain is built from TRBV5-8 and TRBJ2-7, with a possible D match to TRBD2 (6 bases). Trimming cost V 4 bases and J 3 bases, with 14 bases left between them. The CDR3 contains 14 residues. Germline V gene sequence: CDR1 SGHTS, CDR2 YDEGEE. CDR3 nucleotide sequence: TGTGCCAGCAGCCCCGGACGGCGGGACTACGAGCAGTACGTC. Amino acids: CASSPGRRDYEQYV.

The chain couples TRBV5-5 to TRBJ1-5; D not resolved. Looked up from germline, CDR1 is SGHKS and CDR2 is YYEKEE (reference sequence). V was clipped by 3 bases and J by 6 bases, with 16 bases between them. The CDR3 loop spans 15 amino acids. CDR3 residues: CASSSVGEVGQPQHF. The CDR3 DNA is TGTGCCAGCAGCTCCGTCGGGGAGGTGGGTCAGCCCCAGCATTTT.

CDR3 in amino acids: CASSSGTYNEQFF. DNA of the CDR3: TGTGCCAGCAGCTCAGGGACCTACAATGAGCAGTTCTTC. The gene calls are TRBV7-2 and TRBJ2-1, with D maybe TRBD1 (5 bases). Per the germline V gene, CDR1 is SGHTA and CDR2 is FQGNSA. Trimming took off 4 bases at V and 2 bases at J, with 6 bases between the two ends. The CDR3 runs 13 residues.

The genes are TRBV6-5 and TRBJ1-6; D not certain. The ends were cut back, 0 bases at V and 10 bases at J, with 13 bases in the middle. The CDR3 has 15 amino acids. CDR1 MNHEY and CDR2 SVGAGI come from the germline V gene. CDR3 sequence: CASSYSWLRESPLHF. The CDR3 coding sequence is TGTGCCAGCAGTTACTCGTGGTTGAGGGAATCACCCCTCCACTTT.

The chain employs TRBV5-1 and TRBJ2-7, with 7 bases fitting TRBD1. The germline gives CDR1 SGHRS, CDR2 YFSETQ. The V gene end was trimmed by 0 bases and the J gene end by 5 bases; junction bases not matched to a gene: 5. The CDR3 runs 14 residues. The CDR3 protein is CASSLDNRGHEQYF. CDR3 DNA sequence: TGCGCCAGCAGCTTGGACAACAGGGGTCACGAGCAGTACTTC.

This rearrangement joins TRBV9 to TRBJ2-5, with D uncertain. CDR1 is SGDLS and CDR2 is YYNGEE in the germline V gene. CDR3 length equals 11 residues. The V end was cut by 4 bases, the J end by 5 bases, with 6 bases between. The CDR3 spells CASSSSETQYF. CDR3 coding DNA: TGTGCCAGCAGCTCCTCGGAGACCCAGTACTTC.

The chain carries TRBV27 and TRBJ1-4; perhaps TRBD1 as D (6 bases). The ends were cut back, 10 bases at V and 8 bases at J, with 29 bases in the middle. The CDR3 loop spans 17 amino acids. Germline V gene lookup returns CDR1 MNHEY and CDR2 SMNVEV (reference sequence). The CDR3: CANLQGSPGTHKEKLFF. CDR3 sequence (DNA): TGTGCCAACCTGCAGGGGTCCCCCGGAACTCATAAAGAAAAACTGTTTTTT.

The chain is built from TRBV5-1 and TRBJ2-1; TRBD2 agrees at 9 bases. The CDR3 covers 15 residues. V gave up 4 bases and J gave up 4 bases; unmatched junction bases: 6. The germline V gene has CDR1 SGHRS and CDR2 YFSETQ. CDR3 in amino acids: CASSHERGAYNEQFF. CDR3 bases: TGCGCCAGCAGCCACGAGCGGGGGGCTTACAATGAGCAGTTCTTC.

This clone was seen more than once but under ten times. The CDR3 protein is CASSAPDRGRTGELFF. The DNA of the CDR3 is TGTGCCAGCAGTGCCCCGGACAGGGGTCGTACCGGGGAGCTGTTTTTT. The genes are TRBV25-1 and TRBJ2-2, with TRBD1 matching 9 bases. CDR3 length: 16 amino acids. Germline lookup yields CDR1 MGHDK and CDR2 SYGVNS. Losses at the gene ends were 4 bases for V and 5 bases for J; bases not matched to a gene: 8.

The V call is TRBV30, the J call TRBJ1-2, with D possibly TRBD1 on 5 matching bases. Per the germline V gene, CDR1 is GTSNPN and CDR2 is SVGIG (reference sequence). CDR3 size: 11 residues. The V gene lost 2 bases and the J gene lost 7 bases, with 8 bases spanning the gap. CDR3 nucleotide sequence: TGTGCCTGGAGTCAGGGCTCTGGCTACACCTTC. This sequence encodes CAWSQGSGYTF.

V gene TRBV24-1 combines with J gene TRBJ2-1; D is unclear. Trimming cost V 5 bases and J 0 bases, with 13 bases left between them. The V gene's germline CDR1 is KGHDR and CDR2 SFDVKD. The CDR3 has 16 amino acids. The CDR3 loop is CATSGTTGSSYNEQFF. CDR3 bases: TGTGCCACCAGTGGTACTACTGGTAGCTCCTACAATGAGCAGTTCTTC.

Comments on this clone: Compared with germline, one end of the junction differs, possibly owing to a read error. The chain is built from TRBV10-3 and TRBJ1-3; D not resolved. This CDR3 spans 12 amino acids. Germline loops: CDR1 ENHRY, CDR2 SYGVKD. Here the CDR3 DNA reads TGTGCCATCAGTGAGTCGACCAATACGGAGTCTTTT. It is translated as CAISESTNTESF.

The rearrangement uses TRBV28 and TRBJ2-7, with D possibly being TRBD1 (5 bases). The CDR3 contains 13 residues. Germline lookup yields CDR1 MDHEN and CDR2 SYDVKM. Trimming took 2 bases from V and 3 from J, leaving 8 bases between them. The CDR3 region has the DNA TGTGCCAGCAGTTTACGACAGAGCTACGAGCAGTACTTC. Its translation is CASSLRQSYEQYF.

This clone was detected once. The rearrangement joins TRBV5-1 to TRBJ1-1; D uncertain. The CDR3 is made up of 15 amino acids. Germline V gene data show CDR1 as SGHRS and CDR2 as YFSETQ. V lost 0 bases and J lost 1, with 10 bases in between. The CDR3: CASSLVSGGNTEAFF. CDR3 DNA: TGCGCCAGCAGCTTGGTTAGTGGAGGGAACACTGAAGCTTTCTTT.

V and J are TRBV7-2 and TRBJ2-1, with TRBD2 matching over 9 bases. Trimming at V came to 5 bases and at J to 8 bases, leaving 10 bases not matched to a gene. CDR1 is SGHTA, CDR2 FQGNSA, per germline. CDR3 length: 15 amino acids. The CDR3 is CASSQQSGTSHEQFF. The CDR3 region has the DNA TGTGCCAGCAGCCAACAATCCGGGACTAGCCATGAGCAGTTCTTC. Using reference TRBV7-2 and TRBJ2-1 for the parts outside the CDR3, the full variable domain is GAGVSQSPSNKVTEKGKDVELRCDPISGHTALYWYRQSLGQGLEFLIYFQGNSAPDKSGLPSDRFSAERTGGSVSTLTIQRTQQEDSAVYLCASSQQSGTSHEQFFGPGTRLTVL.

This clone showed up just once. Here the CDR3 DNA reads TGTGCCAGCAAGGGGCCGATACACAGGGATAACTATGGCTACACCTTC. It codes for CASKGPIHRDNYGYTF. The chain is built from TRBV27 and TRBJ1-2; maybe TRBD1 (6 bases). The V and J ends lost 7 bases and 1 base respectively, with 19 bases between them. The CDR3 is 16 amino acids. Germline loops: CDR1 MNHEY, CDR2 SMNVEV (reference sequence).

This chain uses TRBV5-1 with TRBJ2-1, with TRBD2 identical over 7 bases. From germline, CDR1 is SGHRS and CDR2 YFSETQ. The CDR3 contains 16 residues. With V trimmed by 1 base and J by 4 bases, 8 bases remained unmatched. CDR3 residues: CASSLFSGARYNEQFF. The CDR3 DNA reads TGCGCCAGCAGCTTGTTCAGCGGGGCCAGATACAATGAGCAGTTCTTC.

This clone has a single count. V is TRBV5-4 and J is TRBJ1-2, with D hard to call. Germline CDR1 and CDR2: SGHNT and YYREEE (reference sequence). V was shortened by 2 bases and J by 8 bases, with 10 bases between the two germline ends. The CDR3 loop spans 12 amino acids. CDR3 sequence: CASSFPGIGYTF. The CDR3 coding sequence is TGTGCCAGCAGCTTCCCAGGAATCGGCTACACCTTC.

The CDR3 is CASSFTGQGSYNEQFF. The CDR3 nucleotides read TGCGCCAGCAGCTTTACGGGACAGGGATCCTACAATGAGCAGTTCTTC. The rearrangement joins TRBV5-1 to TRBJ2-1; TRBD1 agrees at 9 bases. The V gene's germline CDR1 is SGHRS and CDR2 YFSETQ. Trimming cost V 2 bases and J 1 base; bases outside gene matches: 4. The CDR3 is 16 residues long.

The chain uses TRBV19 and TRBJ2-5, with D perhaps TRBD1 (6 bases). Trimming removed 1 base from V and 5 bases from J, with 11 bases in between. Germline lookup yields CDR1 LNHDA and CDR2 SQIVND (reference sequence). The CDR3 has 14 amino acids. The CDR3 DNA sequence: TGTGCCAGTAGTATAGGTACAGGGAAGGAGACCCAGTACTTC. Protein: CASSIGTGKETQYF.

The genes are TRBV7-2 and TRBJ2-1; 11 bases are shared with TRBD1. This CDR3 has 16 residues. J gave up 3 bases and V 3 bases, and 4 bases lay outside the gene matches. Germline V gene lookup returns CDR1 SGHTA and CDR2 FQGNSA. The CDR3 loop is CASSFTGTGGYNEQFF. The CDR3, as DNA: TGTGCCAGCAGCTTTACCGGGACAGGGGGCTACAATGAGCAGTTCTTC.

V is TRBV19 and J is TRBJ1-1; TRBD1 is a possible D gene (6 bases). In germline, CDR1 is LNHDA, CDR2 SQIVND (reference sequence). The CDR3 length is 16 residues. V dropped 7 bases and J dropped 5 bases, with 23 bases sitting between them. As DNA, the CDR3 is TGTGCCAGTATAGGCAGGGGTGGACCCTCGGGGACTGAAGCTTTCTTT. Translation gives CASIGRGGPSGTEAFF.

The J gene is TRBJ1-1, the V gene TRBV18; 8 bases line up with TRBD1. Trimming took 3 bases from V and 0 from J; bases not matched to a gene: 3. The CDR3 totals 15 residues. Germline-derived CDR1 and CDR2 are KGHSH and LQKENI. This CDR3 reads CASSPLGQVNTEAFF. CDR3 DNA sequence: TGTGCCAGCTCACCTCTGGGACAGGTGAACACTGAAGCTTTCTTT.

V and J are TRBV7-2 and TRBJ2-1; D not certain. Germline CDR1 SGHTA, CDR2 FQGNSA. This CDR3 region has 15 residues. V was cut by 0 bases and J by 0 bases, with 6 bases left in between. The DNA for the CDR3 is TGTGCCAGCAGCTTAGCGTTTAGCTCCTACAATGAGCAGTTCTTC. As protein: CASSLAFSSYNEQFF.